The clone carrying this TCR beta chain appeared a few times. MiXCR, run by TCRdb on the RACE reads, gives a single entry per CDR3 protein. The sample has 120,000 or so distinct CDR3 sequences, about 11% seen once. This sample is drawn from a study of human T cells and chemical hapten exposure. Time point of the sample: patch test 3, about 24 weeks after DPC sensitization. This sample's treatment: therapeutic diphenylcyclopropenone sensitization with weekly scalp DPC. The CDR3 totals 14 residues. V dropped 3 bases and J dropped 5 bases, with 13 bases sitting between them. Germline V gene lookup returns CDR1 SGHTA and CDR2 FQGNSA.

Sample: whole blood, taken in connection with sensitization to the hapten diphenylcyclopropenone (DPC). The receptor was isolated from a woman between 45 and 65 years old with alopecia areata. Some clones in this sample may be carry-over from other donors' samples. The chain couples TRBV7-2 to TRBJ2-5, with D possibly being TRBD1 (6 bases). The CDR3: CASSFYGGGETQYF. CDR3 nucleotides: TGTGCCAGCAGCTTCTATGGGGGCGGGGAGACCCAGTACTTC.